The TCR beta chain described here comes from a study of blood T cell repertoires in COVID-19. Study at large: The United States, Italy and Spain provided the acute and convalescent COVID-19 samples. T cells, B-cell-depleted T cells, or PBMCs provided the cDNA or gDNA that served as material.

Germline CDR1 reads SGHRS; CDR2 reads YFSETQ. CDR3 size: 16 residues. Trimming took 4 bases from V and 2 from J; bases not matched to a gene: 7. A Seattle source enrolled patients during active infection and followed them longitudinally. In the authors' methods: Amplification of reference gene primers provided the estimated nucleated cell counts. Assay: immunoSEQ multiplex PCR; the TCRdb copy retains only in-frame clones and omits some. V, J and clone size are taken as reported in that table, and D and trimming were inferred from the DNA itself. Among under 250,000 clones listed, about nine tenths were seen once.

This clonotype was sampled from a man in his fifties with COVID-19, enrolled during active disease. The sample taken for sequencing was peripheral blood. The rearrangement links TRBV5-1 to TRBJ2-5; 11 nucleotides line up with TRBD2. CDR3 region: CASSAYGTSGQETQYF. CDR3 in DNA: TGCGCCAGCAGCGCCTACGGGACTAGCGGTCAAGAGACCCAGTACTTC.